Listed below are T cell receptor beta chains from one sample, sequenced in a study of T cells in Graves' hyperthyroidism and ophthalmopathy. TCRdb re-called the multiplex PCR reads with MiXCR, one entry per CDR3 protein. The data contain approximately 570,000 distinct CDR3 sequences, 20% of them singletons. Input material: blood. The source of these receptors is a man aged 35-49 years with Graves' ophthalmopathy. CDR3s include the opening cysteine and the closing phenylalanine or tryptophan. A D gene is named only where the DNA matches it firmly. Some rows mark clone size as missing; the rest say once, few, many or name a class of expanded clone.

J gene,D gene,clone size,V gene,CDR3 DNA,CDR3 protein
TRBJ2-3,-,many,TRBV11-2,TGTGCCAGCAGCTTAGGATCAGATACGCAGTATTTT,CASSLGSDTQYF
TRBJ2-3,-,few,TRBV7-9,TGTGCCAGCAGCTCCATGGACGGGGCCGCAGATACGCAGTATTTT,CASSSMDGAADTQYF
TRBJ2-3,-,-,TRBV5-1,TGCGCCAGCAGCTTGTCCGCGACAGCAGATACGCAGTATTTT,CASSLSATADTQYF
TRBJ2-3,-,-,TRBV20-1,TGCAGTGCTCCGAGGCACGGAAGGGCAGATACGCAGTATTTT,CSAPRHGRADTQYF
TRBJ2-7,TRBD1,many,TRBV11-2,TGTGCCAGCAGGTCACAGGGGGCCCTCTACGAGCAGTACTTC,CASRSQGALYEQYF
TRBJ1-2,-,many,TRBV3-1,TGTGCCAGCAGCCCCCTCTTGGGGAACTATGGCTACACCTTC,CASSPLLGNYGYTF
TRBJ2-1,TRBD2,-,TRBV6-5,TGTGCCAGCAGTTTACTCCACGGGGGGGAAAGGGGCAATGAGCAGTTCTTC,CASSLLHGGERGNEQFF
TRBJ1-6,TRBD1,-,TRBV7-2,TGTGCCAGCAGACCGGGACAGGGGAATTCACCCCTCCACTTT,CASRPGQGNSPLHF
TRBJ2-7,-,-,TRBV28,TGTGCCAGCAGTTTATTTCAGGGGTCCAGCGAGCAGTACTTC,CASSLFQGSSEQYF
TRBJ1-2,-,few,TRBV6-1,TGTGCCAGCAGTGAAAGGGCGCAGGGGTGGTTTGGCTACACCTTC,CASSERAQGWFGYTF